This T cell receptor beta chain was obtained from a study of early T cells in non-severe SARS-CoV-2 infection. The length of the CDR3 is 14 residues. The germline V and J ends were trimmed by 0 bases and 4 bases, with 7 bases remaining between them. The V gene's germline CDR1 is SGHRS and CDR2 YFSETQ. This clonotype was recorded a few times. Molecules of cDNA were individually given unique molecular identifiers that were attached to them. TCRdb re-called the 5' RACE reads with MiXCR, one entry per CDR3 protein. Of tens of thousands of distinct CDR3 sequences listed, around 14% are singletons. The sample here was whole blood, taken at baseline. This receptor was obtained from an adult who was a healthcare worker with PCR-confirmed SARS-CoV-2 infection or an uninfected control (not recorded which). The chain uses TRBV5-1 and TRBJ1-4; D may be TRBD1 (5 bases). CDR3 sequence (DNA): TGCGCCAGCAGCTTGGCCCAGGGTAATGAAAAACTGTTTTTT. It is translated as CASSLAQGNEKLFF.